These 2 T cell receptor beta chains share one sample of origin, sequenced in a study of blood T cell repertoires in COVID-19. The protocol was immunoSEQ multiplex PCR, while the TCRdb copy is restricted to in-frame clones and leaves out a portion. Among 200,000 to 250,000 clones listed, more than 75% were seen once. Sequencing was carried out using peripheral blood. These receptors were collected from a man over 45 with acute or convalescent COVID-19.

The CDR3 sequence: CASSGGPGGAYGYTF. CDR3 in DNA: TGCGCCAGCAGTGGGGGGCCAGGGGGCGCGTATGGCTACACCTTC. The rearrangement joins TRBV5-1 to TRBJ1-2; TRBD1 matches at 8 bases. Germline-derived CDR1 and CDR2 are SGHRS and YFSETQ. After removal of 5 bases from V and 5 bases from J, the junction contained 11 bases not matched to a gene. The CDR3 spans 15 residues.

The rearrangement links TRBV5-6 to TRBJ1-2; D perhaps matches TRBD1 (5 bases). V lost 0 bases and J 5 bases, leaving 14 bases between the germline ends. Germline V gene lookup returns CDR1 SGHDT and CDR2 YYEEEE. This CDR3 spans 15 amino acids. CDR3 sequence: CASSLEMRTRYGYTF. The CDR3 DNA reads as TGTGCCAGCAGCTTGGAGATGCGGACACGGTATGGCTACACCTTC.